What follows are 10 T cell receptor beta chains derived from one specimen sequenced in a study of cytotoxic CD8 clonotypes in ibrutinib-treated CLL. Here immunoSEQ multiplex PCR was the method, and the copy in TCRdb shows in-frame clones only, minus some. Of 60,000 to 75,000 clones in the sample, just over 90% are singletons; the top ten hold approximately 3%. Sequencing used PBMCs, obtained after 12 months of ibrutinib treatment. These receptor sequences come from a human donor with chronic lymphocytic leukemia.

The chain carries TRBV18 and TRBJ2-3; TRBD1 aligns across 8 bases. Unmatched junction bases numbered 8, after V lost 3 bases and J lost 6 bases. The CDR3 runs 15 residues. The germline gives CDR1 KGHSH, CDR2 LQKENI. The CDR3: CASSPSTGAPDTQYF. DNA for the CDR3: TGTGCCAGCTCACCCTCGACAGGGGCCCCCGATACGCAGTATTTT.

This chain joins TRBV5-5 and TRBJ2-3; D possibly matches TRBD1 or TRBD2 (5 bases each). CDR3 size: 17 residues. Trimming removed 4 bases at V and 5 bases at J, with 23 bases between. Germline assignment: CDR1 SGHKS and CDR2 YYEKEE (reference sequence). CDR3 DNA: TGTGCCAGCAGCCACGGGGTGGGGACGTTACGGGGAGATACGCAGTATTTT. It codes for CASSHGVGTLRGDTQYF.

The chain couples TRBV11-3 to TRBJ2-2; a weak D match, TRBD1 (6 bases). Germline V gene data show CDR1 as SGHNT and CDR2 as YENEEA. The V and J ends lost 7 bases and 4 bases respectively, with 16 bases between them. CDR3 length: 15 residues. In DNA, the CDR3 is TGTGCCAGCAACCCCCGACAGGAGCCCACCGGGGAGCTGTTTTTT. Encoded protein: CASNPRQEPTGELFF.

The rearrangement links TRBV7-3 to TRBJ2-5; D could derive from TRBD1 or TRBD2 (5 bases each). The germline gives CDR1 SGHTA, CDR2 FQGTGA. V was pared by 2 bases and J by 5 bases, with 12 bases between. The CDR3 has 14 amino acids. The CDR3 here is CASSLQGVSETQYF. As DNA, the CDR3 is TGTGCCAGCAGCTTACAGGGAGTCTCGGAGACCCAGTACTTC.

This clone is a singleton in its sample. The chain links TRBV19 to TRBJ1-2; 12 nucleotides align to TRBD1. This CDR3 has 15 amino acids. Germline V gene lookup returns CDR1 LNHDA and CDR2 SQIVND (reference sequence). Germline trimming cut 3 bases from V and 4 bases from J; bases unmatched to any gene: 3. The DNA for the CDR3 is TGTGCCAGTAGTATCCCGGGACAGGGGGCCTATGGCTACACCTTC. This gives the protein CASSIPGQGAYGYTF.

The CDR3 region is CASSTTQGETQYF. The CDR3 DNA sequence: TGTGCCAGCAGCACCACGCAGGGAGAGACCCAGTACTTC. The genes are TRBV11-3 and TRBJ2-5, with D perhaps TRBD1 (5 bases). Per germline, CDR1 SGHNT and CDR2 YENEEA. The CDR3 has 13 residues. Trimming left V 5 bases short and J 4 bases short, with 11 bases between.

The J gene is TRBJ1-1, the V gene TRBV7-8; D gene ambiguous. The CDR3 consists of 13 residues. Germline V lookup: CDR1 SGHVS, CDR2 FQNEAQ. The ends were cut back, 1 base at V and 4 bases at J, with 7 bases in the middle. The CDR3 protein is CASSLDEPTEAFF. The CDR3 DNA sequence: TGTGCCAGCAGCTTAGATGAACCCACTGAAGCTTTCTTT.

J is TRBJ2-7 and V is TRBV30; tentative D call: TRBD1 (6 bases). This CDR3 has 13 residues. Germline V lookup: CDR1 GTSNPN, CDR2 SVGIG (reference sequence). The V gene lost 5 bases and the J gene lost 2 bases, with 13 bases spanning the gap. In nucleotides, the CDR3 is TGTGCCTGGTGGAAACAGGGTACCTACGAGCAGTACTTC. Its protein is CAWWKQGTYEQYF.

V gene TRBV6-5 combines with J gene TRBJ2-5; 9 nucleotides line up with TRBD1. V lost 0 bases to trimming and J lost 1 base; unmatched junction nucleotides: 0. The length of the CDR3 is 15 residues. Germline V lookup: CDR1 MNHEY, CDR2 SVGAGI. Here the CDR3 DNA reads TGTGCCAGCAGTTACTCGACAGGGGGCCAAGAGACCCAGTACTTC. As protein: CASSYSTGGQETQYF.

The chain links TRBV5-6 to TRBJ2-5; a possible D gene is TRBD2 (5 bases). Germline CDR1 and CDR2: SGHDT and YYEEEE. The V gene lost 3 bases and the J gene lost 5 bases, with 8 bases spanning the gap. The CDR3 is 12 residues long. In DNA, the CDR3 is TGTGCCAGCAGCTCGGGCGGGGAGACCCAGTACTTC. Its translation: CASSSGGETQYF.